This T cell receptor (beta chain) was sequenced for a study of shared clonotypes between healthy human individuals. Study conclusions and caveats: Only blood underwent sampling, and tissue repertoires likely differ.

The trim removed 3 bases at V and 0 bases at J, leaving 17 bases unmatched. CDR1 SGHRS and CDR2 YFSETQ come from the germline V gene. The CDR3 is 22 amino acids. Profiling relied on immunoSEQ multiplex PCR, and the TCRdb table lists in-frame clones only, not all of them. Altogether about 2 million clones are present, roughly 95% being singletons, with the ten largest covering 1.1%. CD45RO-negative, CCR7-positively selected cells formed the naive CD8 fraction, excluding terminally differentiated effector memory CD45RA+ cells. In regard to this clone: Its antigen remains unidentified.

The source material was naive CD8+ T cells sorted from blood. This sequence joins TRBV5-1 and TRBJ2-1; 14 bases agree with TRBD2. The sequence was collected from a man aged 18 to 29 in good health. Here the CDR3 reads CASSSPKPGLAGARSSYNEQFF. In DNA, the CDR3 is TGCGCCAGCAGCTCGCCAAAGCCGGGACTAGCGGGGGCAAGATCCTCCTACAATGAGCAGTTCTTC.